A selection of T cell receptor beta chains follows, all from one sample in a study of blood T cell repertoires in COVID-19. The repertoire was sequenced with immunoSEQ multiplex PCR; TCRdb's copy has only in-frame clones and lacks some. The data show 7,500 to 9,500 clones, with less than 90% seen just once and around 9% held by the top ten. Material for sequencing was peripheral blood. All receptors derive from a man in his fifties or sixties with acute or convalescent COVID-19. Both conserved end residues are part of each CDR3. D genes are given only for firm matches. Size is stated for part of the rows, as once, few or many counts, or as a class when the clone is expanded.

clone_size: NA; j_call: TRBJ1-5; v_call: TRBV24-1; d_call: NA; cdr3_length: 13; cdr3_aa: CATSELLRGPQHF; cdr3_nt: TGTGCCACCAGTGAATTATTAAGGGGGCCCCAGCATTTT
clone_size: NA; j_call: TRBJ2-1; v_call: TRBV6-5; d_call: NA; cdr3_length: 15; cdr3_aa: CASRWVSSGYNEQFF; cdr3_nt: TGTGCCAGCAGATGGGTTAGTAGCGGATACAATGAGCAGTTCTTC
clone_size: few; j_call: TRBJ1-1; v_call: TRBV9; d_call: NA; cdr3_length: 15; cdr3_aa: CASSPTSGDWTEAFF; cdr3_nt: TGTGCCAGCAGCCCTACCTCAGGGGATTGGACTGAAGCTTTCTTT
clone_size: NA; j_call: TRBJ1-4; v_call: TRBV5-4; d_call: TRBD1; cdr3_length: 16; cdr3_aa: CASSRAGTANNEKLFF; cdr3_nt: TGTGCCAGCAGCCGTGCCGGGACAGCTAATAATGAAAAACTGTTTTTT
clone_size: NA; j_call: TRBJ1-2; v_call: TRBV6-5; d_call: NA; cdr3_length: 14; cdr3_aa: CASSTDPVRYGYTF; cdr3_nt: TGTGCCAGCAGTACTGATCCGGTTCGCTATGGCTACACCTTC
clone_size: NA; j_call: TRBJ2-1; v_call: TRBV5-1; d_call: TRBD2; cdr3_length: 20; cdr3_aa: CASSHQGGVSTKSSYNEQFF; cdr3_nt: TGCGCCAGCAGCCATCAGGGAGGGGTGTCGACGAAGAGCTCCTACAATGAGCAGTTCTTC
clone_size: NA; j_call: TRBJ2-2; v_call: TRBV12-3/TRBV12-4; d_call: NA; cdr3_length: 13; cdr3_aa: CASSLRFTGELFF; cdr3_nt: TGTGCCAGCAGTTTACGGTTCACCGGGGAGCTGTTTTTT
clone_size: NA; j_call: TRBJ1-2; v_call: TRBV15; d_call: TRBD1; cdr3_length: 17; cdr3_aa: CATSTTGANVLNYGYTF; cdr3_nt: TGTGCCACCAGCACTACAGGGGCCAACGTACTAAACTATGGCTACACCTTC
clone_size: NA; j_call: TRBJ2-1; v_call: TRBV30; d_call: NA; cdr3_length: 15; cdr3_aa: CAWSVGPTTYNEQFF; cdr3_nt: TGTGCCTGGAGTGTAGGCCCTACTACCTACAATGAGCAGTTCTTC
clone_size: NA; j_call: TRBJ2-1; v_call: TRBV7-2; d_call: TRBD2; cdr3_length: 15; cdr3_aa: CASSFSGISYNEQFF; cdr3_nt: TGTGCCAGCAGCTTTAGCGGGATCTCCTACAATGAGCAGTTCTTC
clone_size: NA; j_call: TRBJ2-1; v_call: TRBV6-5; d_call: TRBD2; cdr3_length: 15; cdr3_aa: CASSPSASGSNEQFF; cdr3_nt: TGTGCCAGCAGTCCGTCGGCTAGCGGGAGTAATGAGCAGTTCTTC
clone_size: NA; j_call: TRBJ1-6; v_call: TRBV5-5; d_call: TRBD1; cdr3_length: 14; cdr3_aa: CASSTGQGSSPLHF; cdr3_nt: TGTGCCAGCAGCACGGGACAGGGGAGTTCACCCCTCCACTTT
clone_size: once; j_call: TRBJ2-1; v_call: TRBV7-6; d_call: TRBD2; cdr3_length: 12; cdr3_aa: CATTSGSNEQFF; cdr3_nt: TGTGCTACGACTAGCGGTTCCAATGAGCAGTTCTTC
clone_size: NA; j_call: TRBJ1-2; v_call: TRBV18; d_call: TRBD1; cdr3_length: 14; cdr3_aa: CASSPSGGVYGYTF; cdr3_nt: TGTGCCAGCTCACCATCAGGGGGCGTCTATGGCTACACCTTC
clone_size: NA; j_call: TRBJ1-2; v_call: TRBV6-5; d_call: NA; cdr3_length: 13; cdr3_aa: CASARGRGDGYTF; cdr3_nt: TGTGCCTCGGCTCGGGGAAGAGGAGATGGCTACACCTTC
clone_size: NA; j_call: TRBJ1-1; v_call: TRBV5-6; d_call: TRBD1; cdr3_length: 16; cdr3_aa: CASSARDRGVNTEAFF; cdr3_nt: TGTGCCAGCAGCGCCCGGGACAGGGGCGTGAACACTGAAGCTTTCTTT
clone_size: NA; j_call: TRBJ1-6; v_call: TRBV4-3; d_call: NA; cdr3_length: 16; cdr3_aa: CASSRASNSYNSPLHF; cdr3_nt: TGCGCCAGCAGCCGAGCTTCGAACTCCTATAATTCACCCCTCCACTTT
clone_size: NA; j_call: TRBJ2-1; v_call: TRBV6-6; d_call: TRBD2; cdr3_length: 16; cdr3_aa: CASSLPYSGDYNEQFF; cdr3_nt: TGTGCCAGCAGCCTCCCATATAGCGGGGACTACAATGAGCAGTTCTTC
clone_size: NA; j_call: TRBJ2-5; v_call: TRBV10-3; d_call: TRBD2; cdr3_length: 16; cdr3_aa: CAISDPSGGAGKTQYF; cdr3_nt: TGTGCCATCAGTGACCCTAGCGGGGGGGCCGGGAAGACCCAGTACTTC
clone_size: NA; j_call: TRBJ1-1; v_call: TRBV6-5; d_call: NA; cdr3_length: 14; cdr3_aa: CASSRQRTNTEAFF; cdr3_nt: TGTGCCAGCAGTCGACAGAGAACGAACACTGAAGCTTTCTTT
clone_size: NA; j_call: TRBJ1-1; v_call: TRBV5-4; d_call: NA; cdr3_length: 12; cdr3_aa: CASSYDSTEAFF; cdr3_nt: TGTGCCAGCAGCTACGACAGCACTGAAGCTTTCTTT
clone_size: NA; j_call: TRBJ1-1; v_call: TRBV11-2; d_call: NA; cdr3_length: 12; cdr3_aa: CASSLSRAEAFF; cdr3_nt: TGTGCCAGCAGCTTGTCTCGCGCTGAAGCTTTCTTT
clone_size: NA; j_call: TRBJ1-5; v_call: TRBV29-1; d_call: NA; cdr3_length: 14; cdr3_aa: CSVAVGGLNQPQHF; cdr3_nt: TGCAGCGTTGCGGTGGGGGGTTTAAATCAGCCCCAGCATTTT
clone_size: NA; j_call: TRBJ1-1; v_call: TRBV10-3; d_call: NA; cdr3_length: 13; cdr3_aa: CAISESRGAEAFF; cdr3_nt: TGTGCCATCAGTGAGTCACGAGGCGCTGAAGCTTTCTTT
clone_size: NA; j_call: TRBJ1-2; v_call: TRBV9; d_call: NA; cdr3_length: 13; cdr3_aa: CASSVEQGYGYTF; cdr3_nt: TGTGCCAGCAGCGTAGAACAGGGCTATGGCTACACCTTC
clone_size: NA; j_call: TRBJ2-2; v_call: TRBV24-1; d_call: NA; cdr3_length: 16; cdr3_aa: CATSALGQRGPGELFF; cdr3_nt: TGTGCCACCAGTGCCCTCGGACAGCGGGGTCCCGGGGAGCTGTTTTTT
clone_size: NA; j_call: TRBJ1-4; v_call: TRBV7-9; d_call: NA; cdr3_length: 13; cdr3_aa: CASSLGGSAKLFF; cdr3_nt: TGTGCCAGCAGCTTGGGCGGGTCGGCAAAACTGTTTTTT
clone_size: NA; j_call: TRBJ2-2; v_call: TRBV6-4; d_call: TRBD2; cdr3_length: 17; cdr3_aa: CASSPGLAGVVTGELFF; cdr3_nt: TGTGCCAGCAGTCCAGGACTAGCGGGAGTGGTCACCGGGGAGCTGTTTTTT
clone_size: NA; j_call: TRBJ2-3; v_call: TRBV6-4; d_call: NA; cdr3_length: 14; cdr3_aa: CASSDGGATDTQYF; cdr3_nt: TGTGCCAGCAGTGACGGGGGGGCCACAGATACGCAGTATTTT
clone_size: NA; j_call: TRBJ2-1; v_call: TRBV3-1/TRBV3-2; d_call: TRBD2; cdr3_length: 19; cdr3_aa: CASSRLRAGGPSSYNEQFF; cdr3_nt: TGTGCCAGCAGCCGCCTGCGAGCGGGGGGCCCGAGCTCCTACAATGAGCAGTTCTTC
clone_size: NA; j_call: TRBJ2-1; v_call: TRBV15; d_call: TRBD1; cdr3_length: 16; cdr3_aa: CATSIQTGGVYNEQFF; cdr3_nt: TGTGCCACCAGCATCCAGACAGGGGGAGTCTACAATGAGCAGTTCTTC
clone_size: NA; j_call: TRBJ1-2; v_call: TRBV5-5; d_call: TRBD1; cdr3_length: 15; cdr3_aa: CASSGQGQGLYGYTF; cdr3_nt: TGTGCCAGCAGCGGCCAGGGACAGGGGCTCTATGGCTACACCTTC
clone_size: once; j_call: TRBJ2-1; v_call: TRBV10-2; d_call: NA; cdr3_length: 15; cdr3_aa: CASSDGWRIGRAQFF; cdr3_nt: TGCGCCAGCAGTGATGGCTGGAGGATTGGACGTGCGCAGTTCTTC
clone_size: NA; j_call: TRBJ2-1; v_call: TRBV5-1; d_call: NA; cdr3_length: 13; cdr3_aa: CASSPRSYNEQFF; cdr3_nt: TGCGCCAGCAGCCCGCGATCCTACAATGAGCAGTTCTTC
clone_size: NA; j_call: TRBJ2-3; v_call: TRBV2; d_call: TRBD2; cdr3_length: 15; cdr3_aa: CASSLAGGGTDTQYF; cdr3_nt: TGTGCCAGCAGTCTAGCGGGAGGGGGGACAGATACGCAGTATTTT
clone_size: NA; j_call: TRBJ2-3; v_call: TRBV19; d_call: TRBD2; cdr3_length: 17; cdr3_aa: CASSIPRLAGLTDTQYF; cdr3_nt: TGTGCCAGTAGTATACCCCGTTTAGCGGGACTCACAGATACGCAGTATTTT
clone_size: NA; j_call: TRBJ1-3; v_call: TRBV29-1; d_call: NA; cdr3_length: 13; cdr3_aa: CSASVNSGNTIYF; cdr3_nt: TGCAGCGCCTCGGTGAACTCTGGAAACACCATATATTTT
clone_size: NA; j_call: TRBJ2-5; v_call: TRBV7-9; d_call: TRBD2; cdr3_length: 15; cdr3_aa: CASSLGTSGQETQYF; cdr3_nt: TGTGCCAGCAGCTTAGGCACTAGCGGACAAGAGACCCAGTACTTC
clone_size: NA; j_call: TRBJ2-5; v_call: TRBV5-1; d_call: NA; cdr3_length: 15; cdr3_aa: CASSLLGGSRETQYF; cdr3_nt: TGCGCCAGCAGCTTACTAGGAGGGAGTCGCGAGACCCAGTACTTC
clone_size: NA; j_call: TRBJ2-3; v_call: TRBV7-9; d_call: NA; cdr3_length: 14; cdr3_aa: CASSLASSADTQYF; cdr3_nt: TGTGCCAGCAGCTTGGCGTCCAGCGCAGATACGCAGTATTTT
clone_size: NA; j_call: TRBJ2-1; v_call: TRBV2; d_call: NA; cdr3_length: 15; cdr3_aa: CARTGTGVNVGEQFF; cdr3_nt: TGTGCCAGGACCGGGACTGGGGTCAATGTTGGCGAGCAGTTCTTC
clone_size: NA; j_call: TRBJ1-4; v_call: TRBV13; d_call: TRBD1; cdr3_length: 18; cdr3_aa: CASSLGGTGGFDYEKLFF; cdr3_nt: TGTGCCAGCAGCTTAGGAGGGACAGGGGGTTTTGATTACGAAAAACTGTTTTTT
clone_size: NA; j_call: TRBJ1-1; v_call: TRBV29-1; d_call: NA; cdr3_length: 14; cdr3_aa: CSVGGRMVNTEAFF; cdr3_nt: TGCAGCGTTGGGGGGCGCATGGTGAACACTGAAGCTTTCTTT
clone_size: NA; j_call: TRBJ1-2; v_call: TRBV4-3; d_call: NA; cdr3_length: 16; cdr3_aa: CASSQDPNRVNYGYTF; cdr3_nt: TGCGCCAGCAGCCAAGACCCGAACAGGGTAAACTATGGCTACACCTTC
clone_size: NA; j_call: TRBJ2-3; v_call: TRBV11-2; d_call: NA; cdr3_length: 15; cdr3_aa: CASRAGAEPRDTQYF; cdr3_nt: TGTGCCAGCAGGGCGGGGGCGGAACCGCGGGATACGCAGTATTTT